This T cell receptor (beta chain) was obtained from a study of blood T cells in healthy people across ages. With a J-beta primer mix and a sample-barcoded 5' primer, a second PCR ran about 7 to 11 cycles. TCRdb re-derived calls from the 5' RACE reads in MiXCR, one entry per CDR3 protein. The repertoire consists of roughly 1.6 million distinct CDR3 sequences, with roughly 30% occurring once and the leading ten covering 11%. Remarks on this clonotype: Its antigen is still unknown.

CDR1 SGHRS and CDR2 YFSETQ come from the germline V gene. The CDR3 sequence is 15 residues long. V was trimmed by 0 bases and J by 5 bases, leaving 13 bases between them. Study-level results: Long-lived donors carried more naive CD4+ cells and greater diversity than aged donors.

Every donor contributed 7.5 to 10 milliliters of peripheral blood by blood draw. The clonotype comes from a woman aged 25 to 39 in good health. This rearrangement joins TRBV5-1 to TRBJ2-3; perhaps TRBD2 as D (6 bases). The sequenced sample was blood. CDR3 sequence reads: CASSLDLASRDTQYF. CDR3 DNA: TGCGCCAGCAGCTTGGACCTAGCGAGCCGAGATACGCAGTATTTT.